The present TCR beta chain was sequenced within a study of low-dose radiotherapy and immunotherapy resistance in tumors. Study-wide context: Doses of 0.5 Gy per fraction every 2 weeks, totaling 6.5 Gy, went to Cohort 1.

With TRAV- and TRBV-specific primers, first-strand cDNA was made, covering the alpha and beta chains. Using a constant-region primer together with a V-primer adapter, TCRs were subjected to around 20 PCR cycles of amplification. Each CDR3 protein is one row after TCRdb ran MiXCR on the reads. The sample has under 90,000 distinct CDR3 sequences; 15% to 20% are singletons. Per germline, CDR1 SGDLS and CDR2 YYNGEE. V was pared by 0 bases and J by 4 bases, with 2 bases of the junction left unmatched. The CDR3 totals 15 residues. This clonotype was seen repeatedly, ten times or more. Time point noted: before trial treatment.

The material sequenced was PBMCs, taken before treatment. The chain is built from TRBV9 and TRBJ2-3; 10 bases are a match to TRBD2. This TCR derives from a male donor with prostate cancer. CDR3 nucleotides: TGTGCCAGCAGCGTAGAGCGGGGGGGACCAGATACGCAGTATTTT. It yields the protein CASSVERGGPDTQYF.